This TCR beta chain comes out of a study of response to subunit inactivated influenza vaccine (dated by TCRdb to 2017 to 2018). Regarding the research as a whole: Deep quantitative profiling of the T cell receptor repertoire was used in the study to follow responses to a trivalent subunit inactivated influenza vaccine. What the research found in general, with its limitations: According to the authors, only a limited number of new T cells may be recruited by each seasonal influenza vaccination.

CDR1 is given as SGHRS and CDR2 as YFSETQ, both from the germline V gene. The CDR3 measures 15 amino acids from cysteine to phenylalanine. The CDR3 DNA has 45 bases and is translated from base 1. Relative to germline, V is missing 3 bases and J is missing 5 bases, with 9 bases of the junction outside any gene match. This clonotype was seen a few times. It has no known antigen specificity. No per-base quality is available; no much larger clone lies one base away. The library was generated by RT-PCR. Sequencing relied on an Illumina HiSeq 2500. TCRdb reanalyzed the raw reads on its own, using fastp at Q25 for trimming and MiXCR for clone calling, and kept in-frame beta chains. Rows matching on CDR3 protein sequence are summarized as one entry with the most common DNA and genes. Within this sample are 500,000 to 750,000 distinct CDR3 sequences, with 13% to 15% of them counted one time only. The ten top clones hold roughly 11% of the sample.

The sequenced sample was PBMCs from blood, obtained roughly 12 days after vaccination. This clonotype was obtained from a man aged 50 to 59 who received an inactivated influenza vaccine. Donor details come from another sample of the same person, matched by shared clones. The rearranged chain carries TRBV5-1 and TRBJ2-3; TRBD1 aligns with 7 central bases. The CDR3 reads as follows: CASSSLDRVQDTQYF. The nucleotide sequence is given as TGCGCCAGCAGCTCACTTGACAGGGTGCAAGATACGCAGTATTTT.